The 19 T cell receptor beta chains listed next were all sequenced from one sample in a study of T cell repertoires in cytomegalovirus infection (dated by TCRdb to about 2019). The sequencer was an Illumina HiSeq 1500. TCRdb reran the public reads through fastp at Q25 and MiXCR, keeping productive beta chains. Merged by CDR3 protein, the rows form single entries marked with the most common genes and DNA. This sample holds 200,000 to 300,000 distinct CDR3 sequences; roughly 9% were observed only once. Less than 15% of the sample is in the top ten clones. Sequenced input: PBMCs. All receptors derive from a human donor in good health (CMV status not recorded). Some clones in this sample may be carry-over from other donors' samples.

This clonotype was picked up many times. DNA of the CDR3: TGTGCCAGCAGCCCTGCCTCGGGGACAGGGCCCACTGAAGCTTTCTTT. This gives the protein CASSPASGTGPTEAFF. The chain carries TRBV6-2 or TRBV6-3 and TRBJ1-1, with 9 bases fitting TRBD1. Germline trimming cut 6 bases from V and 4 bases from J; bases unmatched to any gene: 12. The CDR3 spans 16 residues. Germline values: CDR1 MNHEY, CDR2 SVGEGT.

In its sample, this clonotype was seen many times. CDR3 sequence (DNA): TGTGCCAGCAGTCCGGGGGGTTATCAGCCCCAGCATTTT. This encodes CASSPGGYQPQHF. V usage is TRBV12-3 or TRBV12-4 and J usage is TRBJ1-5; D is possibly TRBD1 (5 bases). Trimming cost V 5 bases and J 5 bases, with 10 bases left between them. The CDR3 covers 13 residues.

As concerns this clonotype: An end of the junction differs from the germline gene, which may be a read error. The rearrangement joins TRBV7-6 to TRBJ2-7, with D maybe TRBD2 (5 bases). This CDR3 contains 13 residues. The germline V gene encodes CDR1 SGHVS and CDR2 FNYEAQ. The CDR3 loop reads CASSAPGSSEQYF. CDR3 DNA sequence: TGTGCCAGCAGCGCCCCGGGGTCCTCCGAGCAGTACTTC.

This clonotype was found a few times. The V and J genes are TRBV5-5 and TRBJ1-5; D might be TRBD1 (5 bases). The CDR3 runs 16 residues. V lost 0 bases and J lost 1, with 11 bases in between. Germline V gene lookup returns CDR1 SGHKS and CDR2 YYEKEE (reference sequence). The CDR3 coding sequence is TGTGCCAGCAGCTTGGGGGGCAGGATCAGCAATCAGCCCCAGCATTTT. The encoded protein is CASSLGGRISNQPQHF.

This clonotype was counted many times. The rearrangement uses TRBV7-9 and TRBJ2-1; the D is unclear. The CDR3 is 15 residues long. CDR1 is SEHNR, CDR2 FQNEAQ, per germline (reference sequence). V gave up 3 bases and J gave up 0 bases, with 9 bases separating them. This chain's CDR3 is CASSLGARSYNEQFF. The CDR3, as DNA: TGTGCCAGCAGCTTGGGCGCACGCTCCTACAATGAGCAGTTCTTC.

This clonotype was recorded at least ten times. This chain connects TRBV7-2 to TRBJ1-2; TRBD1 is a possible D gene (5 bases). This CDR3 contains 18 residues. Trimming stripped 7 bases from V and 4 bases from J, with 28 bases between. Germline V gene sequence: CDR1 SGHTA, CDR2 FQGNSA. DNA for the CDR3: TGTGCCAGCACCCAGGGTCCCGGGCCTAGGAAGGAGGTCTATGGCTACACCTTC. Translating it yields CASTQGPGPRKEVYGYTF.

This clonotype was observed a handful of times. The V gene is TRBV6-1, the J gene TRBJ2-4; no reliable D call. The germline V gene has CDR1 MNHNS and CDR2 SASEGT. This CDR3 has 16 residues. V shed 3 bases and J shed 6 bases, with 18 bases lying between them. The CDR3 DNA follows: TGTGCCAGCAGTGACCCCCGAGCCGCGGAGTTAAACATTCAGTACTTC. Translated: CASSDPRAAELNIQYF.

The chain has TRBV29-1 and TRBJ2-5; 7 bases fit TRBD1. Germline assignment: CDR1 SQVTM and CDR2 ANQGSEA. The CDR3 extends over 13 amino acids. The V and J ends lost 1 base and 5 bases, in that order; junction bases with no gene match: 4. Here the CDR3 DNA reads TGCAGCGTTGAAGGACAGGGAAGGGAGACCCAGTACTTC. Translated, it gives CSVEGQGRETQYF.

J is TRBJ1-1 and V is TRBV28, with unresolved D. Germline CDR1 MDHEN, CDR2 SYDVKM. The CDR3 covers 12 residues. Trimming pared 7 bases from V and 7 bases from J, leaving 13 bases between. CDR3 sequence reads: CASNLLGSEAFF. DNA of the CDR3: TGTGCCAGCAACCTTCTGGGGAGTGAAGCTTTCTTT.

This clonotype has a handful of counts. The chain recombines TRBV20-1 with TRBJ2-4; 8 bases match TRBD2. Unmatched junction bases numbered 10, after V lost 3 bases and J lost 0 bases. The CDR3 consists of 17 residues. CDR1 is DFQATT and CDR2 is SNEGSKA in the germline V gene (reference sequence). Here the CDR3 DNA reads TGCAGTGCTAGGAAGGGCAGGGCGGGGGGAGCCAAAAACATTCAGTACTTC. Its protein is CSARKGRAGGAKNIQYF.

This clonotype was counted between two and nine times. This sequence joins TRBV28 and TRBJ1-2; D not certain. Germline V gene lookup returns CDR1 MDHEN and CDR2 SYDVKM. The CDR3 runs to 13 residues. V lost 6 bases, J lost 2 bases, and 10 bases lay in between. As DNA, the CDR3 is TGTGCCAGCAGCTCGACTACCAACTATGGCTACACCTTC. Its translation is CASSSTTNYGYTF.

Notes on this clonotype: This may be a read error, as it is one base from a much larger clone. This chain joins TRBV7-6 and TRBJ1-1, with TRBD1 identical over 7 bases. The CDR3 consists of 13 residues. Germline loops: CDR1 SGHVS, CDR2 FNYEAQ. J gave up 10 bases and V 6 bases, and 11 bases lay outside the gene matches. CDR3 loop: CASRSSGGKPAFF. Here the CDR3 DNA reads TGTGCCAGCAGATCCTCAGGGGGAAAACCAGCTTTCTTT.

This clonotype was seen a few times. The chain recombines TRBV19 with TRBJ1-5; D gene uncertain. This CDR3 region has 12 residues. The germline V gene encodes CDR1 LNHDA and CDR2 SQIVND (reference sequence). V lost 6 bases and J 4 bases, leaving 7 bases between the germline ends. The CDR3 region is CASRDLNQPQHF. CDR3 DNA: TGTGCCAGTAGAGACCTAAATCAGCCCCAGCATTTT.

This clonotype appeared many times. The gene calls are TRBV20-1 and TRBJ1-4; D remains unclear. The CDR3 is made up of 13 amino acids. Trimming took 4 bases from V and 8 from J, leaving 14 bases between them. Germline loops: CDR1 DFQATT, CDR2 SNEGSKA (reference sequence). For the CDR3, the DNA is TGCAGTGCTACCCAATCTGTCGGGGAAAAACTGTTTTTT. It encodes CSATQSVGEKLFF.

This sequence joins TRBV2 and TRBJ1-5; TRBD1 is a possible D gene (6 bases). V gave up 6 bases and J gave up 0 bases, with 18 bases separating them. CDR3 length: 17 amino acids. Germline V CDR1 and CDR2: SNHLY, FYNNEI. The CDR3 bases are TGTGCCAGCAGAGCTGGGGGCGCTCTGGATAGCAATCAGCCCCAGCATTTT. Its protein is CASRAGGALDSNQPQHF.

The rearrangement uses TRBV6-5 and TRBJ1-6; 8 bases agree with TRBD1. The germline CDR1 and CDR2 sequences are MNHEY and SVGAGI. The CDR3 has 16 amino acids. V trimming: 2 bases; J trimming: 8 bases; junction bases outside the gene matches: 8. The CDR3 loop is CASSYRAGGLDSPLHF. CDR3 nucleotide sequence: TGTGCCAGCAGTTACCGGGCAGGGGGCTTGGATTCACCCCTCCACTTT.

This clonotype was recorded many times. The chain recombines TRBV19 with TRBJ2-2; D is uncertain. The CDR3 length is 17 residues. Trimming left V 1 base short and J 2 bases short, with 14 bases between. Germline V lookup: CDR1 LNHDA, CDR2 SQIVND (reference sequence). CDR3 coding DNA: TGTGCCAGTAGTATAGCTGGGCAGGCCACAAACACCGGGGAGCTGTTTTTT. Translated: CASSIAGQATNTGELFF. Drawing the rest from reference TRBV19 and TRBJ2-2, the complete variable domain is DGGITQSPKYLFRKEGQNVTLSCEQNLNHDAMYWYRQDPGQGLRLIYYSQIVNDFQKGDIAEGYSVSREKKESFPLTVTSAQKNPTAFYLCASSIAGQATNTGELFFGEGSRLTVL.

V usage is TRBV7-9 and J usage is TRBJ1-5, with D uncertain. The V end lost 2 bases, the J end lost 6 bases, and 8 bases lay between the germline ends. The CDR3 spans 13 residues. Germline V gene data show CDR1 as SEHNR and CDR2 as FQNEAQ (reference sequence). This chain's CDR3 is CASSLHRLQPQHF. The CDR3 DNA is TGTGCCAGCAGCTTACATAGGCTTCAGCCCCAGCATTTT.

This clonotype appeared many times. The chain joins TRBV7-2 to TRBJ2-7; no clear D. Germline V CDR1 and CDR2: SGHTA, FQGNSA. Trimming took off 1 base at V and 2 bases at J, with 12 bases between the two ends. The CDR3 spans 15 residues. This CDR3 reads CASSLESAGTYEQYF. As DNA, the CDR3 is TGTGCCAGCAGCTTAGAGTCAGCCGGAACCTACGAGCAGTACTTC.